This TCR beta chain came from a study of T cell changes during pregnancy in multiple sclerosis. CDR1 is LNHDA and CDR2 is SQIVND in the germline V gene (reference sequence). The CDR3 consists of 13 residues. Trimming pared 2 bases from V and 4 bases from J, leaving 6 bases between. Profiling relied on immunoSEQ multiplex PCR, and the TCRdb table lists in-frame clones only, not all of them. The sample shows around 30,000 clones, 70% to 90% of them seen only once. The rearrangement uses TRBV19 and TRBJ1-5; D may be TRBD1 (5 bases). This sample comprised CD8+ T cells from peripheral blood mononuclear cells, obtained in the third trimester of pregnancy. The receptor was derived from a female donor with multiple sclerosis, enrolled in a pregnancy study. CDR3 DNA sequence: TGTGCCAGTAGTATACACAGGAATCAGCCCCAGCATTTT. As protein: CASSIHRNQPQHF.